A selection of T cell receptor beta chains follows, all from one sample in a study of T cells in localized non-small cell lung cancer. The method was immunoSEQ multiplex PCR; TCRdb's version includes in-frame clones alone and lacks a portion of them. The sample consists of 1,500 or so clones, about 22% of them appearing once. This material consisted of normal lung tissue next to the tumor, taken before any cancer treatment. The receptors were sampled from a woman aged 40-75 years with stage I lung adenocarcinoma. Both conserved end residues are part of each CDR3. D genes are given only for firm matches. Size is stated for part of the rows, as once, few or many counts, or as a class when the clone is expanded.

few	TRBV11-3	.	TRBJ2-1	TGTGCCAGCAGCACCAGCGGCAACGCCTACAATGAGCAGTTCTTC	CASSTSGNAYNEQFF
.	TRBV18	.	TRBJ2-2	TGTGCCAGCTCACCAGCCGGGACCGGGGAGCTGTTTTTT	CASSPAGTGELFF
.	TRBV19	TRBD1	TRBJ2-1	TGTGCCAGTAGTATAATGGGGACAGGGAATTACGAGCAGTTCTTC	CASSIMGTGNYEQFF
few	TRBV11-3	TRBD2	TRBJ2-2	TGTGCCAGCACTAGCGGGATGGATAGCGGGGAGCTGTTTTTT	CASTSGMDSGELFF
few	TRBV18	TRBD1	TRBJ1-1	TGTGCCAGCTCACCCGGGATCGTAGGACAGGGAGGGTACACTGAAGCTTTCTTT	CASSPGIVGQGGYTEAFF
large	TRBV28	TRBD2	TRBJ2-7	TGTGCCAGCAGACCCGAGCGGGAGGAACACGAGCAGTACTTC	CASRPEREEHEQYF
.	TRBV12-5	.	TRBJ1-1	TGTGCCATCGGAGGGGCATTTGGTGAAGCTTTCTTT	CAIGGAFGEAFF
large	TRBV10-3	.	TRBJ2-1	TGTGCCATCAGTGAGTATACCGAGACTCCGCGTTTCTTC	CAISEYTETPRFF
.	TRBV9	.	TRBJ1-3	TGTGCCAGCAGTGACGGGGAGCGTAGAAACACCATATATTTT	CASSDGERRNTIYF
few	TRBV6-8	.	TRBJ1-2	TGTGCCATCAGTGGGAGCCGGGATGGCTACACCTTC	CAISGSRDGYTF
few	TRBV11-3	TRBD2	TRBJ2-7	TGTGCCAGCAGCTTCGCGGGAGGCCCCTCCTACGAGCAGTACTTC	CASSFAGGPSYEQYF
few	TRBV9	.	TRBJ2-5	TGTGCCAGCAGCTTTTACGGGACCCGTAGGGAGACCCAGTACTTC	CASSFYGTRRETQYF
.	TRBV5-1	.	TRBJ2-3	TGCGCCAGCAGCCAGGACTTGGCCACAGATACGCAGTATTTT	CASSQDLATDTQYF
medium-sized	TRBV6-8	TRBD1	TRBJ2-7	TGTGCCAGCAGGGCACAGGGGAGAGTATACGAGCAGTACTTC	CASRAQGRVYEQYF
few	TRBV9	TRBD2	TRBJ2-1	TGTGCCAGCAGCAGACTAGCGGGGGGTCTCAATGAGCAGTTCTTC	CASSRLAGGLNEQFF
.	TRBV19	.	TRBJ1-2	TGTGCCAGTAGTGTTCGTTTAGTTTTTAACTATGGCTACACCTTC	CASSVRLVFNYGYTF
large	TRBV28	TRBD1	TRBJ2-3	TGTGCCAGCAGTTTAGTGACAGGGGGTACAGATACGCAGTATTTT	CASSLVTGGTDTQYF
.	TRBV19	TRBD2	TRBJ2-5	TGTGCCAGTAGTATGGGGACTAGCGGAGAGACCCAGTACTTC	CASSMGTSGETQYF
few	TRBV11-3	.	TRBJ2-2	TGTGCCAGCAGCCACGACCATGGGACCGGGGAGCTGTTTTTT	CASSHDHGTGELFF
few	TRBV11-3	.	TRBJ1-5	TGTGCCAGCAGCTCGGAGGGATCCCCTCATCAGCCCCAGCATTTT	CASSSEGSPHQPQHF
once	TRBV5-1	.	TRBJ2-2	TGCGCCAGCAGCTTGGAACAGGGAGCCGGGGAGCTGTTTTTT	CASSLEQGAGELFF
few	TRBV11-3	.	TRBJ1-6	TGTGCCAGCAGCTTAGATAGGGTCTCCAAGGCACCCCTCCACTTT	CASSLDRVSKAPLHF
few	TRBV19	TRBD1	TRBJ2-1	TGTGCCAGTAGGTCCTTATCCGGGGACAGGTATAACAATGAGCAGTTCTTC	CASRSLSGDRYNNEQFF
large	TRBV1	.	TRBJ2-3	TGCGCCAGCAGCCAAGACCTAGCGGGGGGGCCAGATACGCAGTATTTT	CASSQDLAGGPDTQYF
.	TRBV29-1	.	TRBJ1-3	TGCAGCGTTGTTTTCTTCGAGTTGGGGAAAGGAAACACCATATATTTT	CSVVFFELGKGNTIYF
few	TRBV11-3	TRBD2	TRBJ2-7	TGTGCCAGCAGCCTAACCGGGACTAGCGTAATTCACGAGCAGTACTTC	CASSLTGTSVIHEQYF
few	TRBV11-3	.	TRBJ1-2	TGTGCCAGCAGCTTCGCCCGGGGGGAAACCAACTATGGCTACACCTTC	CASSFARGETNYGYTF
few	TRBV25-1	.	TRBJ1-2	TGTGCCAGCAGTGACAGGATTTCAGGCGGCTACACCTTC	CASSDRISGGYTF
.	TRBV4-1	.	TRBJ1-5	TGCGCCAGCAGCCAAGTTTACCCTCAGCCCCAGCATTTT	CASSQVYPQPQHF
medium-sized	TRBV6-8	.	TRBJ2-7	TGTGCCAGCAGTCTTATGGGGGACTCCTACGAGCAGTACTTC	CASSLMGDSYEQYF
large	TRBV9	TRBD2	TRBJ2-1	TGTGCCAGCAGCGGCGGACTGGGAGGGACGTACAATGAGCAGTTCTTC	CASSGGLGGTYNEQFF
.	TRBV11-3	TRBD1	TRBJ1-1	TGTGCCAGCAGCTTATCCCGGACAGGATTCGGGGGCACTGAAGCTTTCTTT	CASSLSRTGFGGTEAFF
.	TRBV9	TRBD2	TRBJ2-7	TGTGCCAGCAGTAAAACCGGGAGGGCCGGTGACGAGCAGTACTTC	CASSKTGRAGDEQYF
large	TRBV19	.	TRBJ1-1	TGTGCCAGCCTCTTTAACCTAGAAGCTTTCTTT	CASLFNLEAFF
.	TRBV29-1	TRBD2	TRBJ2-5	TGCAGCGTTGAAGGCCTAGCGGGAAGGATAACGGTGACCCAGTACTTC	CSVEGLAGRITVTQYF
few	TRBV11-3	TRBD1	TRBJ2-2	TGTGCCAGCAGCCGAACAGGGGGCTGGGGGACCGGGGAGCTGTTTTTT	CASSRTGGWGTGELFF
few	TRBV9	.	TRBJ1-3	TGTGCCAGCAGTGAATCCGGCAGCGGGTGGGACACCATATATTTT	CASSESGSGWDTIYF
.	TRBV11-3	TRBD1	TRBJ1-1	TGTGCCAGCAGCTCCTCAGGGGGCCCTAGTGTGGCTTTCTTT	CASSSSGGPSVAFF
.	TRBV6-7	TRBD1	TRBJ1-1	TGTGCCACTGGACAGGGGGCGGAAGCTTTCTTT	CATGQGAEAFF
few	TRBV4-1	TRBD2	TRBJ2-1	TGCGCCAGCAGCCCAAGGACTAGCAGGGCGCATGAGCAGTTCTTC	CASSPRTSRAHEQFF
.	TRBV14	TRBD1	TRBJ1-2	TGTGCCAGCAGCCGGTCGGGACAGGGGATAAGCTATGGCTACACCTTC	CASSRSGQGISYGYTF
few	TRBV19	.	TRBJ2-7	TGTGCCAGTAGTATGGGCCCAACCTACGAGCAGTACTTC	CASSMGPTYEQYF
.	TRBV19	TRBD2	TRBJ2-1	TGTGCCAGTAGTAAGGGCGGGAGTTTCTATGAGCAGTTCTTC	CASSKGGSFYEQFF
once	TRBV19	.	TRBJ1-2	TGTGCCAGTAGGCCGTCGGGGAGTAACTATGGCTACACCTTC	CASRPSGSNYGYTF
once	TRBV18	.	TRBJ1-2	TGTGCCAGCTCACCAAAAACAGGACCCTCTAACTATGGCTACACCTTC	CASSPKTGPSNYGYTF